The 27 T cell receptor beta chains reported below all come from one sample, sequenced in a study of control samples from healthy donors and cancer patients. Assay used: immunoSEQ multiplex PCR; TCRdb lists only in-frame clones, some missing. The table records approximately 94,000 clones, roughly 87% of them present only once. Sample: blood. The origin of the receptors is a woman in her forties or fifties in good health.

The chain carries TRBV5-6 and TRBJ1-6; D is perhaps TRBD1 (5 bases). This CDR3 has 15 residues. Per germline, CDR1 SGHDT and CDR2 YYEEEE. Trimming left V 4 bases short and J 7 bases short, with 15 bases between. CDR3 nucleotide sequence: TGTGCCAGCAGCGTTCAAGGGGTGCCGAATTCACCCCTCCACTTT. This encodes CASSVQGVPNSPLHF.

V usage is TRBV13 and J usage is TRBJ2-3; D is perhaps TRBD2 (6 bases). The V end was cut by 2 bases, the J end by 7 bases, with 19 bases between. The CDR3 contains 16 residues. Germline CDR1 and CDR2: PRHDT and FYEKMQ (reference sequence). The CDR3 sequence: CASSLLRDGPEHTQYF. The CDR3 coding sequence is TGTGCCAGCAGCTTATTGCGGGACGGTCCCGAGCATACGCAGTATTTT.

The chain recombines TRBV5-1 with TRBJ1-6, with 11 nucleotides matching TRBD1. The CDR3 length is 15 residues. The V segment lost 0 bases and the J segment 9 bases; nucleotides outside the gene matches: 2. CDR1 SGHRS and CDR2 YFSETQ come from the germline V gene. In DNA form, the CDR3 reads TGCGCCAGCAGCTTGGGGACAGGGGGCAGTTCACCCCTCCACTTT. This encodes CASSLGTGGSSPLHF.

This clone was counted a single time. The chain carries TRBV6-4 and TRBJ2-7, with D maybe TRBD1 (6 bases). Germline lookup yields CDR1 MRHNA and CDR2 SNTAGT. The CDR3 consists of 14 residues. Trimming left V 6 bases short and J 2 bases short, with 14 bases between. In DNA form, the CDR3 reads TGTGCCAGCAGCACAGGGTACCCCCCCTACGAGCAGTACTTC. Translated, it gives CASSTGYPPYEQYF.

This clone came up once. The V gene is TRBV29-1, the J gene TRBJ2-1, with TRBD2 identical over 8 bases. Germline CDR1 reads SQVTM; CDR2 reads ANQGSEA. The length of the CDR3 is 16 residues. With V trimmed by 6 bases and J by 9 bases, 19 bases remained unmatched. Here the CDR3 reads CSVAIGGGARLSEQFF. CDR3 nucleotide sequence: TGCAGCGTAGCCATCGGGGGGGGAGCGAGGTTAAGTGAGCAGTTCTTC.

The table lists this clone with a few counts. The rearrangement uses TRBV6-5 and TRBJ1-2; D perhaps matches TRBD1 (6 bases). The CDR3 covers 15 residues. Germline CDR1 is MNHEY and CDR2 is SVGAGI. Trimming left V 6 bases short and J 7 bases short, with 21 bases between. The CDR3 sequence is CASRDIWGARSGYTF. The CDR3 nucleotides are TGTGCCAGCAGGGACATTTGGGGGGCGCGATCTGGCTACACCTTC.

V gene TRBV5-6 combines with J gene TRBJ1-2, with D maybe TRBD1 (6 bases). Per the germline V gene, CDR1 is SGHDT and CDR2 is YYEEEE. CDR3 size: 12 residues. Trimming stripped 6 bases from V and 9 bases from J, with 15 bases between. The CDR3 nucleotides read TGTGCCAGCAAGCCAACAGGGTGGAGCTACACCTTC. Translation gives CASKPTGWSYTF.

CDR3 sequence reads: CATSRAGQGFNQPQHF. The CDR3 bases are TGTGCCACCAGCAGAGCCGGACAGGGTTTCAATCAGCCCCAGCATTTT. The V call is TRBV15, the J call TRBJ1-5; 8 bases align to TRBD1. V lost 1 base, J lost 3 bases, and 5 bases stayed unmatched. The CDR3 contains 16 residues. Per the germline V gene, CDR1 is LNHNV and CDR2 is YYDKDF (reference sequence). The variable domain in full, completed from reference TRBV15 and TRBJ1-5, reads DAMVIQNPRYQVTQFGKPVTLSCSQTLNHNVMYWYQQKSSQAPKLLFHYYDKDFNNEADTPDNFQSRRPNTSFCFLDIRSPGLGDTAMYLCATSRAGQGFNQPQHFGDGTRLSIL.

V is TRBV25-1 and J is TRBJ1-5; 8 bases are a match to TRBD1. Germline V lookup: CDR1 MGHDK, CDR2 SYGVNS. The CDR3 is 15 amino acids. Germline trimming cut 5 bases from V and 3 bases from J; bases unmatched to any gene: 6. The CDR3 DNA reads as TGTGCCAGCAGTTTAGCAGGGGGCATCAATCAGCCCCAGCATTTT. This translates into CASSLAGGINQPQHF.

The J gene is TRBJ1-1, the V gene TRBV5-8; possibly TRBD1 for D (6 bases). V lost 0 bases and J lost 0, with 24 bases in between. Germline V lookup: CDR1 SGHTS, CDR2 YDEGEE. The CDR3 has 20 residues. CDR3: CASSLGLGGPRGRLNTEAFF. Here the CDR3 DNA reads TGTGCCAGCAGCTTGGGGTTGGGGGGCCCCAGGGGCCGGCTGAACACTGAAGCTTTCTTT. Variable domain in full (rest from reference TRBV5-8 and TRBJ1-1): EAGVTQSPTHLIKTRGQQATLRCSPISGHTSVYWYQQALGLGLQFLLWYDEGEERNRGNFPPRFSGRQFPNYSSELNVNALELEDSALYLCASSLGLGGPRGRLNTEAFFGQGTRLTVV.

The chain carries TRBV18 and TRBJ1-2; possibly TRBD1 for D (6 bases). The CDR3 is 15 residues long. Trimming removed 6 bases at V and 2 bases at J, with 16 bases between. The germline gives CDR1 KGHSH, CDR2 LQKENI. CDR3 residues: CASSEFRGANYGYTF. The CDR3 DNA sequence: TGTGCCAGCTCCGAATTCAGGGGAGCCAACTATGGCTACACCTTC.

The chain joins TRBV14 to TRBJ2-7; weak D call: TRBD2 (5 bases). The CDR3 consists of 13 residues. Germline V gene data show CDR1 as SGHDN and CDR2 as FVKESK. Trimming cost V 4 bases and J 6 bases, with 13 bases left between them. The CDR3 loop is CASSPRTLIEQYF. The CDR3 DNA sequence: TGTGCCAGCAGCCCGCGGACTTTGATCGAGCAGTACTTC.

This clone has only a few counts. The rearrangement uses TRBV6-6 and TRBJ2-7; D gene ambiguous. The CDR3 sequence is 13 residues long. Trimming pared 4 bases from V and 2 bases from J, leaving 9 bases between. Looked up from germline, CDR1 is MNHNY and CDR2 is SVGAGI (reference sequence). The CDR3 protein is CASSSSATYEQYF. In DNA, the CDR3 is TGTGCCAGCAGTTCCTCAGCTACCTACGAGCAGTACTTC.

The chain couples TRBV5-8 to TRBJ1-1, with D maybe TRBD1 (5 bases). The CDR3 consists of 15 residues. The germline V gene has CDR1 SGHTS and CDR2 YDEGEE. Trimming took 3 bases from V and 1 from J, leaving 13 bases between them. The DNA of the CDR3 is TGTGCCAGCAGCTGGAAGGGACGGGCGAACACTGAAGCTTTCTTT. Amino acid sequence: CASSWKGRANTEAFF.

V and J are TRBV30 and TRBJ1-2; TRBD1 aligns across 9 bases. V lost 5 bases and J lost 2; bases outside the gene matches: 6. Germline CDR1 is GTSNPN and CDR2 is SVGIG (reference sequence). The CDR3 totals 14 residues. This CDR3 is CAWRAQGANYGYTF. The CDR3 DNA follows: TGTGCCTGGCGGGCACAGGGGGCAAACTATGGCTACACCTTC.

This rearrangement joins TRBV7-2 to TRBJ2-3, with TRBD2 matching 9 bases. Germline assignment: CDR1 SGHTA and CDR2 FQGNSA. V was pared by 1 base and J by 4 bases, with 6 bases of the junction left unmatched. The CDR3 is 16 amino acids. In DNA form, the CDR3 reads TGTGCCAGCAGCTTAGGGGGCGGGAGGGCACCAGATACGCAGTATTTT. Translating it yields CASSLGGGRAPDTQYF.

V and J are TRBV7-2 and TRBJ2-3; 7 bases align to TRBD2. Germline V gene sequence: CDR1 SGHTA, CDR2 FQGNSA. V trimming: 6 bases; J trimming: 8 bases; junction bases outside the gene matches: 11. The CDR3 extends over 14 amino acids. CDR3 nucleotide sequence: TGTGCCAGCAGTTACGACGGGGGGTACGTTACGCAGTATTTT. Translated, it gives CASSYDGGYVTQYF.

The chain joins TRBV14 to TRBJ1-1, with unresolved D. Germline lookup yields CDR1 SGHDN and CDR2 FVKESK. The CDR3 has 16 amino acids. The V end was cut by 0 bases, the J end by 0 bases, with 11 bases between. The CDR3 DNA is TGTGCCAGCAGCCAAGACCCGGCGGTCATGAACACTGAAGCTTTCTTT. It encodes CASSQDPAVMNTEAFF.

The J gene is TRBJ2-2, the V gene TRBV7-3, with a tentative D call TRBD1 (6 bases). This CDR3 comprises 13 residues. Trimming removed 6 bases from V and 5 bases from J, with 10 bases in between. CDR1 and CDR2 from the germline V gene are SGHTA and FQGTGA. The CDR3 protein is CASSEQGTGELFF. The CDR3 DNA reads TGTGCCAGCAGTGAACAGGGAACCGGGGAGCTGTTTTTT.

The chain links TRBV6-5 to TRBJ2-5; TRBD1 might be the D (6 bases). The V gene lost 2 bases and the J gene lost 5 bases, with 15 bases spanning the gap. The CDR3 consists of 15 residues. Germline CDR1 MNHEY, CDR2 SVGAGI. The CDR3: CASSYRLWGRETQYF. The CDR3 region has the DNA TGTGCCAGCAGTTACCGTTTGTGGGGGCGGGAGACCCAGTACTTC.

This chain uses TRBV7-9 with TRBJ1-6; maybe TRBD1 (6 bases). V gave up 5 bases and J gave up 11 bases, with 10 bases separating them. Looked up from germline, CDR1 is SEHNR and CDR2 is FQNEAQ (reference sequence). The CDR3 consists of 12 residues. The DNA for the CDR3 is TGTGCCAGCAGCGGATGGGACACACCCCTCCACTTT. Protein product: CASSGWDTPLHF.

The chain couples TRBV6-5 to TRBJ2-2, with 7 positions matching TRBD1. CDR1 and CDR2 from the germline V gene are MNHEY and SVGAGI. CDR3 size: 16 residues. Trimming removed 1 base from V and 0 bases from J; junction bases left unmatched: 2. The CDR3 bases are TGTGCCAGCAGTTACTGGACAGGCGCGAACACCGGGGAGCTGTTTTTT. Its translation: CASSYWTGANTGELFF.

The rearrangement joins TRBV27 to TRBJ2-5; perhaps TRBD1 as D (6 bases). Looked up from germline, CDR1 is MNHEY and CDR2 is SMNVEV (reference sequence). V lost 1 base to trimming and J lost 1 base, with 10 bases between them. The CDR3 consists of 15 residues. The CDR3 region is CASSLFLDSQETQYF. As DNA, the CDR3 is TGTGCCAGCAGTTTATTCCTGGACAGCCAAGAGACCCAGTACTTC.

The CDR3 reads CASSLTSGSLYEQYV. The CDR3 nucleotides are TGTGCCAGCAGCTTAACTAGCGGGAGTCTCTACGAGCAGTACGTC. The rearrangement uses TRBV5-6 and TRBJ2-7; 11 nucleotides agree with TRBD2. The CDR3 sequence is 15 residues long. The V gene end was trimmed by 2 bases and the J gene end by 3 bases; junction bases not matched to a gene: 4. Germline assignment: CDR1 SGHDT and CDR2 YYEEEE.

The chain carries TRBV7-9 and TRBJ2-3; D may be TRBD1 (7 bases). The V end was cut by 5 bases, the J end by 4 bases, with 16 bases between. CDR1 and CDR2 from the germline V gene are SEHNR and FQNEAQ (reference sequence). The CDR3 has 15 amino acids. The DNA for the CDR3 is TGTGCCAGCAGCACCAGGGGGGCCGGGGCAGATACGCAGTATTTT. Residues: CASSTRGAGADTQYF. The variable domain in full, with the rest retrieved from reference TRBV7-9 and TRBJ2-3, is DTGVSQNPRHKITKRGQNVTFRCDPISEHNRLYWYRQTLGQGPEFLTYFQNEAQLEKSRLLSDRFSAERPKGSFSTLEIQRTEQGDSAMYLCASSTRGAGADTQYFGPGTRLTVL.

The rearrangement uses TRBV24-1 and TRBJ1-2; 8 positions match TRBD1. J lost 13 bases, V lost 7 bases, and 10 bases had no gene match. The CDR3 covers 12 residues. Germline assignment: CDR1 KGHDR and CDR2 SFDVKD. In DNA form, the CDR3 reads TGTGCCACCAGAGAGGCAGGGGGCGCTTCCACCTTC. It specifies CATREAGGASTF.

The rearrangement uses TRBV11-2 and TRBJ1-2; 10 bases agree with TRBD1. J was trimmed by 4 bases and V by 5 bases; bases with no gene match: 10. Germline CDR1 SGHAT, CDR2 FQNNGV. The length of the CDR3 is 16 residues. In nucleotides, the CDR3 is TGTGCCAGCAGCCGCAACGGACAGGGGGGAATCTATGGCTACACCTTC. It encodes CASSRNGQGGIYGYTF.